Below, 18 T cell receptor beta chains from the same sample are listed, as sequenced in a study of beta chain features in type 1 diabetes. The antigens for these receptors are not known. Expressed TCRB transcripts were sequenced because the isolated RNA had all been reverse transcribed beforehand. TCRdb's table, derived via immunoSEQ multiplex PCR, lists solely in-frame clones and lacks some. Among 300,000 to 350,000 clones listed, roughly a tenth were seen once. Study-level findings and limits: Researchers report that Type 1 diabetes patients had moderately but significantly shorter TCRB CDR3s across all four CD4+ subsets.

The sequenced sample consisted of central memory CD4+ T cells from blood. These receptors all stem from a man aged 25-45 years with type 1 diabetes.

The chain is built from TRBV5-4 and TRBJ1-1; 7 bases agree with TRBD1. CDR1 is SGHNT, CDR2 YYREEE, per germline (reference sequence). CDR3 length: 14 amino acids. J lost 1 base, V lost 4 bases, and 4 bases had no gene match. The CDR3 here is CASSAGGPNTEAFF. Here the CDR3 DNA reads TGTGCCAGCAGCGCAGGGGGACCGAACACTGAAGCTTTCTTT.

The V and J genes are TRBV5-4 and TRBJ1-2, with a weak D call TRBD1 (5 bases). The CDR3 sequence is 13 residues long. Trimming pared 5 bases from V and 3 bases from J, leaving 11 bases between. The germline V gene has CDR1 SGHNT and CDR2 YYREEE (reference sequence). This CDR3 reads CASRAGLHYGYTF. CDR3 coding DNA: TGTGCCAGCAGGGCAGGGCTCCACTATGGCTACACCTTC. Complete variable domain (other parts from reference TRBV5-4 and TRBJ1-2): ETGVTQSPTHLIKTRGQQVTLRCSSQSGHNTVSWYQQALGQGPQFIFQYYREEENGRGNFPPRFSGLQFPNYSSELNVNALELDDSALYLCASRAGLHYGYTFGSGTRLTVV.

Only a few counts were recorded for this clone. The V call is TRBV30, the J call TRBJ1-2; possibly TRBD1 for D (5 bases). The length of the CDR3 is 15 residues. V was pared by 2 bases and J by 0 bases, with 13 bases between. Looked up from germline, CDR1 is GTSNPN and CDR2 is SVGIG (reference sequence). The CDR3 sequence: CAWSRGGAANYGYTF. CDR3 coding DNA: TGTGCCTGGAGTCGGGGAGGGGCAGCTAACTATGGCTACACCTTC.

The chain joins TRBV6-5 to TRBJ2-5; 9 bases map to TRBD2. Germline V CDR1 and CDR2: MNHEY, SVGAGI. There are 12 residues in the CDR3. J was trimmed by 7 bases and V by 6 bases; bases with no gene match: 3. CDR3 protein: CASSSGGPTQYF. The DNA for the CDR3 is TGTGCCAGCAGCAGCGGGGGGCCGACCCAGTACTTC.

As for this clone: At the DNA level, this CDR3 is encoded by other sequences in the same sample as well. The J gene is TRBJ1-2, the V gene TRBV7-2; tentative D call: TRBD1 (6 bases). There are 15 residues in the CDR3. The germline V and J ends were trimmed by 1 base and 0 bases, with 9 bases remaining between them. Germline V gene data show CDR1 as SGHTA and CDR2 as FQGNSA. Written as DNA, the CDR3 is TGTGCCAGCAGCTTAGTGAAGGGGGCTAACTATGGCTACACCTTC. Amino acids: CASSLVKGANYGYTF.

CDR3 nucleotide sequence: TGTGCCAGCAGCTTAGCGGGGGGAACCCGAGAGACCCAGTACTTC. Its translation: CASSLAGGTRETQYF. The genes are TRBV5-6 and TRBJ2-5; the match to TRBD2 covers 9 bases. The CDR3 runs to 15 residues. J was trimmed by 4 bases and V by 2 bases; bases with no gene match: 6. Germline lookup yields CDR1 SGHDT and CDR2 YYEEEE.

J is TRBJ2-7 and V is TRBV6-6; TRBD1 aligns across 8 bases. J lost 3 bases, V lost 5 bases, and 3 bases had no gene match. CDR3 length equals 13 residues. CDR1 and CDR2 from the germline V gene are MNHNY and SVGAGI (reference sequence). The CDR3 sequence: CASSPGGNYEQYF. CDR3 nucleotides: TGTGCCAGCAGTCCAGGGGGCAACTACGAGCAGTACTTC.

The chain combines TRBV7-2 with TRBJ1-5; no firm D call. The CDR3 length is 15 residues. From germline, CDR1 is SGHTA and CDR2 FQGNSA. Trimming took off 1 base at V and 3 bases at J, with 10 bases between the two ends. Here the CDR3 reads CASSLGRGFNQPQHF. DNA for the CDR3: TGTGCCAGCAGCTTAGGACGGGGTTTCAATCAGCCCCAGCATTTT. Drawing the rest from reference TRBV7-2 and TRBJ1-5, the complete variable domain is GAGVSQSPSNKVTEKGKDVELRCDPISGHTALYWYRQSLGQGLEFLIYFQGNSAPDKSGLPSDRFSAERTGGSVSTLTIQRTQQEDSAVYLCASSLGRGFNQPQHFGDGTRLSIL.

The chain recombines TRBV4-1 with TRBJ2-1; D gene uncertain. The CDR3 is made up of 17 amino acids. Between the trimmed V and J ends, which lost 0 bases and 5 bases, there was a span of 17 bases. CDR1 is MGHRA and CDR2 is YSYEKL in the germline V gene. The CDR3 bases are TGCGCCAGCAGCCAAGATCGGACCCTGATGACCGACAATGAGCAGTTCTTC. It is translated as CASSQDRTLMTDNEQFF.

This clone was counted a few times. J is TRBJ1-5 and V is TRBV7-9, with D possibly TRBD1 on 5 matching bases. The CDR3 loop spans 15 amino acids. In germline, CDR1 is SEHNR, CDR2 FQNEAQ (reference sequence). V dropped 6 bases and J dropped 2 bases, with 14 bases sitting between them. The CDR3: CASSYNQGGNQPQHF. The CDR3 DNA follows: TGTGCCAGCAGTTATAATCAGGGTGGCAATCAGCCCCAGCATTTT.

This clone has only a few counts. One junction end does not reproduce the germline sequence, and a read error may be involved. This chain joins TRBV27 and TRBJ2-7, with D uncertain. CDR3 length equals 13 residues. Germline V gene sequence: CDR1 MNHEY, CDR2 SMNVEV (reference sequence). This CDR3 is CASSSGISPSYFF. Written as DNA, the CDR3 is TGTGCCAGCAGTTCGGGCATCTCTCCGTCCTACTTTTTC.

This clone was recorded a few times. The CDR3 DNA sequence: TGTGCCAGCAGACTGGGAGATTCACCCCTCCACTTT. Translated, it gives CASRLGDSPLHF. The rearrangement links TRBV28 to TRBJ1-6, with D unclear. Germline assignment: CDR1 MDHEN and CDR2 SYDVKM. Trimming took 6 bases from V and 8 from J, leaving 8 bases between them. The CDR3 extends over 12 amino acids.

For this clone: This sample includes further DNA sequences coding for the same CDR3. J is TRBJ2-3 and V is TRBV29-1; D is possibly TRBD1 (6 bases). The germline V gene has CDR1 SQVTM and CDR2 ANQGSEA. The V and J ends lost 3 bases and 3 bases respectively, with 7 bases between them. This CDR3 is 12 amino acids long. The CDR3: CSVDRGTDTQYF. As DNA, the CDR3 is TGCAGCGTTGACAGGGGAACAGATACGCAGTATTTT.

This clone came up a few times. V gene TRBV7-2 combines with J gene TRBJ1-6; 9 nucleotides line up with TRBD1. V lost 2 bases and J lost 9; bases outside the gene matches: 5. Germline loops: CDR1 SGHTA, CDR2 FQGNSA. The CDR3 sequence is 15 residues long. The CDR3 here is CASSLSGTGFSPLHF. In nucleotides, the CDR3 is TGTGCCAGCAGCTTAAGTGGGACAGGGTTTTCACCCCTCCACTTT.

Only a few counts were recorded for this clone. This chain's CDR3 is CASSLVLLGTDTQYF. Here the CDR3 DNA reads TGTGCCAGCAGCTTAGTACTCCTAGGCACAGATACGCAGTATTTT. This sequence joins TRBV11-2 and TRBJ2-3; D call uncertain. Germline loops: CDR1 SGHAT, CDR2 FQNNGV. The V gene lost 1 base and the J gene lost 1 base, with 9 bases spanning the gap. The CDR3 spans 15 residues.

The V call is TRBV6-1, the J call TRBJ2-5; D might be TRBD2 (6 bases). Germline CDR1 MNHNS, CDR2 SASEGT. The CDR3 is 13 amino acids. V was shortened by 4 bases and J by 6 bases, with 12 bases between the two germline ends. The CDR3 region is CASSAEGFKTQYF. As DNA, the CDR3 is TGTGCCAGCAGTGCGGAGGGGTTTAAGACCCAGTACTTC.

The chain links TRBV29-1 to TRBJ2-1; D is ambiguous. CDR3 size: 13 residues. V was cut by 0 bases and J by 4 bases, with 7 bases left in between. The germline CDR1 and CDR2 sequences are SQVTM and ANQGSEA. The DNA of the CDR3 is TGCAGCGTTGAAGAGGCGGTTTACAATGAGCAGTTCTTC. Translating gives CSVEEAVYNEQFF.

V usage is TRBV11-2 and J usage is TRBJ2-1; D remains unclear. Germline V CDR1 and CDR2: SGHAT, FQNNGV. Trimming pared 1 base from V and 6 bases from J, leaving 10 bases between. The CDR3 covers 14 residues. DNA for the CDR3: TGTGCCAGCAGCTTAGTAGGGCAGAGCAATGAGCAGTTCTTC. It is translated as CASSLVGQSNEQFF.